Listed here are 5 T cell receptor beta chains from one sample, sequenced in a study of cytomegalovirus exposure and HLA in healthy donors. 60 Vbeta and 13 Jbeta primers were used in PCR. Clones were sequenced by immunoSEQ multiplex PCR, and TCRdb holds only the in-frame ones, with some missing. The profile shows over 95,000 clones, over 60% of them singletons. Sequencing input: PBMCs. These receptor sequences come from a man aged 35 to 55 in good health and CMV-seropositive.

V is TRBV18 and J is TRBJ1-5, with D maybe TRBD1 (6 bases). The CDR3 covers 15 residues. Trimming took 3 bases from V and 9 from J, leaving 18 bases between them. The germline V gene encodes CDR1 KGHSH and CDR2 LQKENI. In DNA, the CDR3 is TGTGCCAGCTCACCGGGGGCAGCCCACTTAGGGCCCCAGCATTTT. Protein sequence: CASSPGAAHLGPQHF. The full variable domain, rest sourced from reference TRBV18 and TRBJ1-5, is NAGVMQNPRHLVRRRGQEARLRCSPMKGHSHVYWYRQLPEEGLKFMVYLQKENIIDESGMPKERFSAEFPKEGPSILRIQQVVRGDSAAYFCASSPGAAHLGPQHFGDGTRLSIL.

The chain is built from TRBV7-9 and TRBJ2-5, with D maybe TRBD1 (6 bases). The germline gives CDR1 SEHNR, CDR2 FQNEAQ (reference sequence). The CDR3 is 16 residues long. Trimming removed 3 bases from V and 2 bases from J, with 16 bases in between. As DNA, the CDR3 is TGTGCCAGCAGCTTTCTCAAACAGGGTACGCAAGAGACCCAGTACTTC. Translating gives CASSFLKQGTQETQYF.

This chain links TRBV11-2 with TRBJ1-4, with D possibly TRBD1 on 6 matching bases. Germline lookup yields CDR1 SGHAT and CDR2 FQNNGV. This CDR3 region has 16 residues. Trimming took off 2 bases at V and 6 bases at J, with 16 bases between the two ends. CDR3 region: CASSLYPGGLDEKLFF. CDR3 DNA sequence: TGTGCCAGCAGCTTATATCCGGGGGGGCTGGATGAAAAACTGTTTTTT.

The V and J genes are TRBV14 and TRBJ1-1, with D possibly TRBD1 on 6 matching bases. Germline CDR1 and CDR2: SGHDN and FVKESK. Trimming took 4 bases from V and 6 from J, leaving 15 bases between them. This CDR3 is built from 14 residues. DNA for the CDR3: TGTGCCAGCAGCCCTTTGCCCAGGGGCTCTGAAGCTTTCTTT. Its translation: CASSPLPRGSEAFF.

V is TRBV27 and J is TRBJ2-5, with TRBD2 matching 7 bases. The CDR3 is 17 amino acids. CDR1 and CDR2 from the germline V gene are MNHEY and SMNVEV (reference sequence). The V gene end was trimmed by 1 base and the J gene end by 3 bases; junction bases not matched to a gene: 11. CDR3 nucleotide sequence: TGTGCCAGCAGTTTATGTGGGGGGGGATCGACGAAAGAGACCCAGTACTTC. It is translated as CASSLCGGGSTKETQYF.